A selection of T cell receptor beta chains follows, all from one sample in a study of cytomegalovirus exposure and HLA in healthy donors. Libraries were prepared by immunoSEQ multiplex PCR; TCRdb keeps only in-frame clonotypes and omits some of them. In total, the table holds tens of thousands of clones. The specimen sequenced was PBMCs. Receptors originate from a woman aged 40 to 55 in good health and CMV-seronegative. Each CDR3 is given with its conserved first and last residue. The order of the fields is J gene, V gene, D gene, CDR3 protein, CDR3 DNA. A D gene is named only where the DNA matches it firmly.

TRBJ2-1	TRBV29-1	NA	CSVERLATYNEQFF	TGCAGCGTTGAACGGCTAGCGACCTACAATGAGCAGTTCTTC
TRBJ1-3	TRBV4-2	TRBD1	CASSARDRSSGNTIYF	TGTGCCAGCAGCGCCCGGGACAGATCCTCTGGAAACACCATATATTTT
TRBJ1-6	TRBV29-1	TRBD1	CSVGTGTNSPLHF	TGCAGCGTTGGGACAGGGACCAATTCACCCCTCCACTTT
TRBJ2-1	TRBV19	TRBD2	CASSIVFLAEVGNEQFF	TGTGCCAGTAGTATAGTCTTTCTAGCGGAGGTGGGCAATGAGCAGTTCTTC
TRBJ2-2	TRBV5-1	NA	CASSLGGGSTGELFF	TGCGCCAGCAGCTTGGGAGGTGGAAGCACCGGGGAGCTGTTTTTT
TRBJ2-1	TRBV29-1	TRBD2	CSVDLTSGEQFF	TGCAGCGTTGACCTTACTAGCGGTGAGCAGTTCTTC
TRBJ1-1	TRBV6-5	NA	CASSYSLANEAFF	TGTGCCAGCAGTTACTCTTTGGCAAATGAAGCTTTCTTT
TRBJ1-3	TRBV7-2	NA	CASSPQSSGLGNTIYF	TGTGCCAGCAGCCCCCAAAGTTCAGGGCTCGGAAACACCATATATTTT
TRBJ2-1	TRBV29-1	TRBD2	CSVEVRGWGRAGDEQFF	TGCAGCGTTGAAGTTCGGGGTTGGGGGAGGGCCGGGGATGAGCAGTTCTTC
TRBJ2-2	TRBV13	TRBD2	CASSPGLAGGRGTGELFF	TGTGCCAGCAGCCCCGGACTAGCGGGAGGTAGGGGGACCGGGGAGCTGTTTTTT
TRBJ2-3	TRBV19	NA	CASVSSTDTQYF	TGTGCCAGTGTTTCTAGCACAGATACGCAGTATTTT
TRBJ1-1	TRBV5-1	NA	CASSLAGRASEAFF	TGCGCCAGCAGCTTGGCCGGTCGAGCTAGTGAAGCTTTCTTT
TRBJ2-1	TRBV7-2	TRBD2	CASSTGGSSYNEQFF	TGTGCCAGCAGCACCGGGGGGAGCTCCTACAATGAGCAGTTCTTC
TRBJ2-1	TRBV5-1	NA	CASSSGVALNYNEQFF	TGCGCCAGCAGCTCGGGAGTGGCATTGAACTACAATGAGCAGTTCTTC
TRBJ2-1	TRBV5-1	TRBD1	CASTARDRGFYNEQFF	TGCGCCAGCACCGCGAGGGACAGGGGGTTCTACAATGAGCAGTTCTTC
TRBJ2-6	TRBV5-4	TRBD2	CASTAGGVPGANVLTF	TGTGCCAGTACAGCGGGAGGGGTTCCTGGGGCCAACGTCCTGACTTTC
TRBJ2-2	TRBV28	NA	CASSIPGLATGELFF	TGTGCCAGCAGTATACCGGGACTTGCCACCGGGGAGCTGTTTTTT
TRBJ2-5	TRBV27	TRBD2	CASSPRLAGGPWETQYF	TGTGCCAGCAGTCCCAGACTAGCGGGAGGGCCGTGGGAGACCCAGTACTTC
TRBJ2-1	TRBV19	TRBD2	CASSMWLAGENEQFF	TGTGCCAGTAGTATGTGGCTAGCGGGAGAAAATGAGCAGTTCTTC
TRBJ1-4	TRBV4-2	NA	CASSQFSGGNEKLFF	TGTGCCAGCAGCCAATTCTCGGGGGGGAATGAAAAACTGTTTTTT
TRBJ1-2	TRBV7-2	TRBD1	CASSLRMTGDYGYTF	TGTGCCAGCAGTCTGCGGATGACAGGGGACTATGGCTACACCTTC
TRBJ2-2	TRBV15	NA	CATSRDSYGTPSSTGELFF	TGTGCCACCAGCAGAGATAGTTATGGGACACCATCGAGCACCGGGGAGCTGTTTTTT
TRBJ2-7	TRBV30	NA	CAWSVQQGRVHEQYF	TGTGCCTGGAGTGTACAACAGGGTCGCGTCCACGAGCAGTACTTC
TRBJ2-2	TRBV11-2	NA	CASSPSNTGELFF	TGTGCCAGCAGCCCGTCTAACACCGGGGAGCTGTTTTTT
TRBJ2-1	TRBV5-4	TRBD2	CASAERSGRGDEQFF	TGTGCCAGCGCCGAGCGGAGCGGGAGGGGAGATGAGCAGTTCTTC
TRBJ2-7	TRBV4-2	TRBD1	CASSQGTGRYEQYF	TGTGCCAGCAGCCAGGGGACAGGGAGGTACGAGCAGTACTTC
TRBJ2-7	TRBV7-8	TRBD1	CASSLEGQGGSYEQYF	TGTGCCAGCAGCTTAGAGGGACAGGGGGGGTCCTACGAGCAGTACTTC
TRBJ2-1	TRBV29-1	TRBD1	CSALSDRGQFF	TGCAGCGCACTATCTGACAGGGGGCAGTTCTTC
TRBJ1-2	TRBV2	NA	CASSEEVQYGYTF	TGTGCCAGCAGTGAAGAGGTACAGTATGGCTACACCTTC
TRBJ2-7	TRBV27	TRBD1	CASRQGAHEQYF	TGTGCCAGCAGACAGGGGGCCCACGAGCAGTACTTC
TRBJ2-3	TRBV7-2	NA	CASSLLADTDTQYF	TGTGCCAGCAGCTTGTTAGCGGACACAGATACGCAGTATTTT
TRBJ2-7	TRBV7-2	NA	CASSLAGPVYEQYF	TGTGCCAGCAGCTTAGCTGGCCCCGTCTACGAGCAGTACTTC
TRBJ2-6	TRBV4-2	NA	CASSQDPTGSGANVLTF	TGTGCCAGCAGCCAAGATCCGACGGGGTCTGGGGCCAACGTCCTGACTTTC
TRBJ2-7	TRBV10-3	TRBD2	CAIGETSGYEQYF	TGTGCCATCGGGGAGACTAGCGGGTACGAGCAGTACTTC
TRBJ2-1	TRBV29-1	TRBD2	CSVVVASGMNEQFF	TGCAGCGTTGTAGTCGCTAGCGGGATGAATGAGCAGTTCTTC
TRBJ1-2	TRBV18	TRBD1	CASSLMGQGDYGYTF	TGTGCCAGCTCGCTGATGGGACAGGGGGACTATGGCTACACCTTC
TRBJ2-7	TRBV6-5	TRBD1	CASRTGGASYEQYF	TGTGCCAGCAGAACAGGGGGCGCCTCCTACGAGCAGTACTTC
TRBJ1-1	TRBV19	NA	CASSLSRGSGRLDTEAFF	TGTGCCAGTAGTCTCTCCCGGGGGTCCGGCAGGTTGGACACTGAAGCTTTCTTT
TRBJ1-2	TRBV27	NA	CASSVRGSNYGYTF	TGTGCCAGCAGCGTCAGGGGATCAAACTATGGCTACACCTTC
TRBJ1-1	TRBV5-4	TRBD1	CASSFGQGAAKNTEAFF	TGTGCCAGCAGCTTTGGACAGGGGGCAGCGAAGAACACTGAAGCTTTCTTT
TRBJ1-1	TRBV11-2	NA	CASSSGGSYRPKAFF	TGTGCCAGCAGCTCGGGAGGGTCCTACCGGCCCAAAGCTTTCTTT
TRBJ2-7	TRBV27	TRBD2	CASSSWTSGINEQYF	TGTGCCAGCAGTTCATGGACTAGCGGGATCAACGAGCAGTACTTC
TRBJ2-7	TRBV9	TRBD1	CASSVAFATGNSYEQYF	TGTGCCAGCAGCGTAGCCTTCGCGACAGGGAATTCCTACGAGCAGTACTTC
TRBJ2-7	TRBV2	NA	CASTMGNLPSSYEQYF	TGTGCCAGCACCATGGGCAACCTCCCCTCTTCCTACGAGCAGTACTTC
TRBJ1-1	TRBV5-6	NA	CASSLARNTEAFF	TGTGCCAGCAGCTTGGCTCGGAACACTGAAGCTTTCTTT
TRBJ2-7	TRBV23-1	NA	CASSQLVVIYEQYF	TGCGCCAGCAGTCAGTTAGTTGTCATCTACGAGCAGTACTTC
TRBJ2-6	TRBV6-1	NA	CASLGFSGANVLTF	TGTGCCAGCCTAGGATTCTCTGGGGCCAACGTCCTGACTTTC
TRBJ2-3	TRBV19	TRBD2	CASSIDLAGAVPDTQYF	TGTGCCAGTAGTATAGACCTAGCGGGAGCAGTTCCAGATACGCAGTATTTT
TRBJ1-2	TRBV30	NA	CAWGGDYNYGYTF	TGTGCCTGGGGAGGGGATTATAACTATGGCTACACCTTC